Below, one T cell receptor (beta chain) is given with its context. Its antigen is currently unknown. Axillary draining lymph nodes of breast cancer patients supplied the node samples. One entry per CDR3 protein results from TCRdb running MiXCR on the multiplex PCR reads. The table lists about 140,000 distinct CDR3 sequences, 30% to 35% of them singletons, with roughly 2.3% in the top ten. This entry is derived from a study of breast tumors, draining lymph nodes, adjacent tissues. Findings and limits, study-wide: Luminal-like breast cancer showed significantly higher tumor–nontumor repertoire similarity than basal-like. Data fit most tumor T cells coming from lymph node, expanding in tumor. Tumors had less TCR diversity than lymph nodes, more than nontumor tissue.

Germline trimming cut 4 bases from V and 0 bases from J; bases unmatched to any gene: 3. The CDR3 totals 16 residues. Germline CDR1 and CDR2: MGHRA and YSYEKL. The sequenced sample was axillary lymph node tissue. The chain recombines TRBV4-1 with TRBJ1-6, with 7 bases identical to TRBD1. This TCR was sampled from a female donor with breast cancer. Some clones in this sample may be carry-over from other donors' samples. The DNA for the CDR3 is TGCGCCAGCAGCCTGAGGACAGGCTCCTATAATTCACCCCTCCACTTT. This encodes CASSLRTGSYNSPLHF.